Following are 6 T cell receptor beta chains from one sample sequenced in a study of HIV-infected children after antiretroviral therapy interruption. Unique molecular identifiers were included in an RNA-based 3' RACE TCR library. Via MiXCR, TCRdb re-called the 3' RACE reads, giving one row per CDR3 protein. This table has about 89,000 distinct CDR3 sequences, approximately 6.9% appearing once. Indicated treatment: PENTA 11 planned treatment interruption arm or continuous ART arm. Sequencing used CD45RA+ CD4+ T cells from PBMCs, pooled from several time points, obtained from a donor given antiretroviral therapy, either interrupted or continuous. Subset specified: naive CD4+ CD45RA+ CD45RO- T cells. The receptor set was obtained from a pool of human donors with HIV.

The rearrangement uses TRBV20-1 and TRBJ2-3, with 10 bases matching TRBD2. Germline V lookup: CDR1 DFQATT, CDR2 SNEGSKA (reference sequence). The CDR3 runs to 16 residues. The trim removed 5 bases at V and 5 bases at J, leaving 13 bases unmatched. CDR3 residues: CSASKVAGGRLDTQYF. The CDR3 DNA reads as TGCAGTGCTTCGAAGGTAGCGGGGGGCCGATTAGATACGCAGTATTTT.

V and J are TRBV3-1 and TRBJ1-6; perhaps TRBD1 as D (6 bases). V was pared by 4 bases and J by 7 bases, with 17 bases between. CDR3 length: 16 amino acids. In germline, CDR1 is LGHDT, CDR2 YNNKEL (reference sequence). The CDR3 DNA reads TGTGCCAGCAGCCCGCACGAACAGGGCCGCAATTCACCCCTCCACTTT. It is translated as CASSPHEQGRNSPLHF.

This clonotype was detected only a few times. The chain uses TRBV5-1 and TRBJ2-5; 7 bases are a match to TRBD2. The CDR3 has 17 amino acids. V gave up 6 bases and J gave up 1 base; unmatched junction bases: 15. CDR1 and CDR2 (germline): SGHRS, YFSETQ. The CDR3 nucleotides read TGCGCCAGCATCCTCGGTGGACTAGTAGAGGGCCAAGAGACCCAGTACTTC. Protein product: CASILGGLVEGQETQYF.

The rearrangement uses TRBV29-1 and TRBJ1-2; weak D call: TRBD1 (5 bases). The CDR3 consists of 13 residues. The germline CDR1 and CDR2 sequences are SQVTM and ANQGSEA. The V end was cut by 7 bases, the J end by 3 bases, with 15 bases between. The CDR3 spells CSAGRQNYYGYTF. CDR3 in DNA: TGCAGCGCGGGTCGACAGAATTACTATGGCTACACCTTC.

This clonotype was observed many times. The V and J genes are TRBV5-1 and TRBJ2-3, with 9 bases fitting TRBD2. V shed 5 bases and J 1 base; nucleotides not matched to a gene: 2. Germline values: CDR1 SGHRS, CDR2 YFSETQ. The CDR3 extends over 14 amino acids. The CDR3 reads CASRGLAGTDTQYF. The CDR3 bases are TGCGCCAGCAGGGGACTAGCCGGCACAGATACGCAGTATTTT.

This clonotype has at least ten counts. The genes are TRBV6-6 and TRBJ2-7; 12 bases fit TRBD2. This CDR3 has 14 residues. The germline V gene encodes CDR1 MNHNY and CDR2 SVGAGI (reference sequence). V shed 7 bases, J shed 7 bases, and the junction held 8 bases outside the gene matches. The CDR3 DNA is TGTGCCAGCACTATCGGACTAGCGGGAATTGAGCAGTACTTC. Translating it yields CASTIGLAGIEQYF.